A single T cell receptor beta chain is shown here with its context. The V and J ends lost 4 bases and 2 bases respectively, with 8 bases between them. The CDR3 sequence is 13 residues long. Germline V lookup: CDR1 GTSNPN, CDR2 SVGIG (reference sequence). The data belong to a study of blood T cell repertoires in COVID-19. Clones were sequenced by immunoSEQ multiplex PCR, and TCRdb holds only the in-frame ones, with some missing. Among some 270,000 clones listed, 80% to 85% were seen once. The source is a man between 50 and 59 years old who had recovered from COVID-19. The sample consisted of PBMCs or T cells enriched from blood (not recorded which). The J gene is TRBJ1-4, the V gene TRBV30; a weak D match, TRBD1 (6 bases). As DNA, the CDR3 is TGTGCCTGGAATAGGGGGACTAATGAAAAACTGTTTTTT. Translation gives CAWNRGTNEKLFF.